This T cell receptor (beta chain) emerged from a study of cytomegalovirus exposure and HLA in healthy donors. Researchers ran the PCR with 60 Vbeta and 13 Jbeta primers. The table came from immunoSEQ multiplex PCR; TCRdb's copy has only in-frame clones and leaves some out. This table has 45,000 to 65,000 clones, approximately 80% appearing once. Note on this clone: The antigen remains undetermined.

Study-wide points: Common viral pathogens seemed to be connected with several of the most significant clusters, according to a later analysis. In vitro assays verified that three CMV-associated chains recognized CMV antigens specifically. Productive status was seen about 87% or about 30% of the time for most TCR beta V segments in an earlier analysis.

V dropped 4 bases and J dropped 8; count of bases not matched to a gene: 13. This CDR3 contains 16 residues. Germline-derived CDR1 and CDR2 are SGHKS and YYEKEE (reference sequence). The chain has TRBV5-5 and TRBJ1-2; TRBD1 matches 11 bases. Sequences were obtained from PBMCs. The sequence was obtained from a woman aged 35 to 49 in good health and CMV-seropositive. The CDR3 nucleotides are TGTGCCAGCAGCGTGGGACAGGGGGTCATAAATCGAGGCTACACCTTC. Translating gives CASSVGQGVINRGYTF. Full variable domain (outside the CDR3, taken from reference TRBV5-5 and TRBJ1-2): DAGVTQSPTHLIKTRGQQVTLRCSPISGHKSVSWYQQVLGQGPQFIFQYYEKEERGRGNFPDRFSARQFPNYSSELNVNALLLGDSALYLCASSVGQGVINRGYTFGSGTRLTVV.